The 28 T cell receptor beta chains presented below share a single source sample, sequenced in a study of blood T cell repertoires in COVID-19. Here immunoSEQ multiplex PCR was the method, and the copy in TCRdb shows in-frame clones only, minus some. The table records under 300,000 clones, about 85% of them present only once. Sequencing was carried out using peripheral blood. These receptors originate from a human donor in a cohort sampled during active COVID-19.

The J gene is TRBJ2-3, the V gene TRBV27; D is perhaps TRBD2 (5 bases). The V end was cut by 7 bases, the J end by 0 bases, with 8 bases between. Germline V gene lookup returns CDR1 MNHEY and CDR2 SMNVEV (reference sequence). The CDR3 covers 13 residues. CDR3 residues: CASIQRSTDTQYF. As DNA, the CDR3 is TGTGCCAGCATTCAGCGGAGCACAGATACGCAGTATTTT.

The CDR3 DNA reads as TGTGCCAGCAGCGCTCGGACTAGCGAACGAGCCAAAAACATTCAGTACTTC. This encodes CASSARTSERAKNIQYF. V is TRBV2 and J is TRBJ2-4, with 9 bases that match TRBD2. V gave up 6 bases and J gave up 0 bases; unmatched junction bases: 9. The CDR3 spans 17 residues. Germline-derived CDR1 and CDR2 are SNHLY and FYNNEI.

This chain uses TRBV7-9 with TRBJ1-2, with 7 bases lining up with TRBD1. Germline CDR1 is SEHNR and CDR2 is FQNEAQ (reference sequence). This CDR3 is 14 amino acids long. The J segment lost 8 bases and the V segment lost 3 bases, leaving 9 bases of the junction unmatched. DNA of the CDR3: TGTGCCAGCAGCTTGGGACAGACAGGGTCCGGCTACACCTTC. Its protein product is CASSLGQTGSGYTF.

This clone has only one observation. This chain links TRBV9 with TRBJ1-1, with 12 nucleotides matching TRBD1. Germline lookup yields CDR1 SGDLS and CDR2 YYNGEE. Trimming removed 2 bases from V and 6 bases from J; junction bases left unmatched: 11. The CDR3 covers 17 residues. As DNA, the CDR3 is TGTGCCAGCAGCGTCATGGGCGGGACAGGGGGCGCCTCTGAAGCTTTCTTT. Translated, it gives CASSVMGGTGGASEAFF.

Here the CDR3 reads CASRGRGNGGYTF. In nucleotides, the CDR3 is TGTGCCAGTAGGGGCAGGGGAAATGGGGGCTACACCTTC. This chain joins TRBV19 and TRBJ1-2, with a weak D call TRBD1 (6 bases). V was trimmed by 6 bases and J by 8 bases, leaving 16 bases between them. Germline V gives CDR1 LNHDA, CDR2 SQIVND (reference sequence). This CDR3 is 13 amino acids long.

This chain links TRBV19 with TRBJ2-3; 7 bases map to TRBD1. The germline V gene has CDR1 LNHDA and CDR2 SQIVND (reference sequence). There are 15 residues in the CDR3. J was trimmed by 5 bases and V by 4 bases; bases with no gene match: 9. Here the CDR3 DNA reads TGTGCCAGTAGTAGGGGACAGCTCCTTGGAGATACGCAGTATTTT. Its translation is CASSRGQLLGDTQYF.

The chain combines TRBV7-2 with TRBJ2-5; TRBD2 might be the D (5 bases). Between the trimmed V and J ends, which lost 1 base and 4 bases, there was a span of 7 bases. CDR1 and CDR2 from the germline V gene are SGHTA and FQGNSA. This CDR3 comprises 13 residues. The CDR3: CASSLDGGETQYF. In nucleotides, the CDR3 is TGTGCCAGCAGCTTAGACGGAGGAGAGACCCAGTACTTC.

This chain links TRBV5-1 with TRBJ1-1; D is possibly TRBD1 (6 bases). Germline V gives CDR1 SGHRS, CDR2 YFSETQ. The CDR3 has 18 residues. Trimming removed 0 bases from V and 1 base from J, with 19 bases in between. The CDR3 reads CASSLVSPNRVTNTEAFF. The CDR3, as DNA: TGCGCCAGCAGCTTGGTCAGTCCGAACAGGGTAACGAACACTGAAGCTTTCTTT. Together with reference TRBV5-1 and TRBJ1-1, the CDR3 gives the full variable domain: KAGVTQTPRYLIKTRGQQVTLSCSPISGHRSVSWYQQTPGQGLQFLFEYFSETQRNKGNFPGRFSGRQFSNSRSEMNVSTLELGDSALYLCASSLVSPNRVTNTEAFFGQGTRLTVV.

This clone was recorded a few times. V gene TRBV5-1 combines with J gene TRBJ1-1; D perhaps matches TRBD1 (5 bases). Trimming cost V 0 bases and J 8 bases, with 20 bases left between them. From germline, CDR1 is SGHRS and CDR2 YFSETQ. CDR3 length equals 16 residues. CDR3 bases: TGCGCCAGCAGCTTGGCCCCGTCGACAGCAGGATACGAAGCTTTCTTT. Translating it yields CASSLAPSTAGYEAFF.

There are a few counts of this clone. The chain joins TRBV11-3 to TRBJ2-7; 9 bases align to TRBD2. The CDR3 runs 15 residues. V dropped 0 bases and J dropped 5; count of bases not matched to a gene: 5. Germline values: CDR1 SGHNT, CDR2 YENEEA. This CDR3 is CASSLDSGRQNEQYF. The CDR3 coding sequence is TGTGCCAGCAGCTTAGACAGCGGGAGGCAAAACGAGCAGTACTTC.

This chain uses TRBV7-9 with TRBJ1-5; D perhaps matches TRBD1 (5 bases). Trimming pared 1 base from V and 2 bases from J, leaving 12 bases between. Per germline, CDR1 SEHNR and CDR2 FQNEAQ (reference sequence). The CDR3 spans 16 residues. DNA for the CDR3: TGTGCCAGCAGCTTAGTTGGAGGGGCGGGCAATCAGCCCCAGCATTTT. This sequence encodes CASSLVGGAGNQPQHF.

The chain uses TRBV7-9 and TRBJ2-1; 11 bases agree with TRBD2. V trimming: 5 bases; J trimming: 7 bases; junction bases outside the gene matches: 4. There are 14 residues in the CDR3. Germline V gene lookup returns CDR1 SEHNR and CDR2 FQNEAQ (reference sequence). The DNA of the CDR3 is TGTGCCAGCAGCGAACTAGCGGGAGTGAATGAGCAGTTCTTC. Protein sequence: CASSELAGVNEQFF.

The CDR3 sequence: CASSLEWGQSPTDTQYF. CDR3 nucleotide sequence: TGTGCCAGCAGCTTAGAATGGGGACAGTCCCCCACAGATACGCAGTATTTT. The J gene is TRBJ2-3, the V gene TRBV7-9, with 7 bases lining up with TRBD1. J gave up 2 bases and V 1 base, and 9 bases lay outside the gene matches. The CDR3 extends over 17 amino acids. Germline CDR1 and CDR2: SEHNR and FQNEAQ (reference sequence).

This clone came up a few times. V gene TRBV27 combines with J gene TRBJ1-5; D gene uncertain. The V end was cut by 4 bases, the J end by 9 bases, with 13 bases between. The CDR3 contains 13 residues. Germline CDR1 MNHEY, CDR2 SMNVEV (reference sequence). The CDR3: CASSSEGRRPQHF. CDR3 nucleotide sequence: TGTGCCAGCAGTTCTGAGGGCAGGAGGCCCCAGCATTTT.

J is TRBJ1-2 and V is TRBV19; no clear D gene. The CDR3 length is 15 residues. The germline gives CDR1 LNHDA, CDR2 SQIVND (reference sequence). With 1 base removed from V and 5 bases from J, the gap between germline ends came to 14 bases. The CDR3 spells CASSIVSVNGYGYTF. In DNA, the CDR3 is TGTGCCAGTAGTATAGTGAGCGTAAACGGATATGGCTACACCTTC.

J is TRBJ2-7 and V is TRBV18; 10 positions match TRBD2. The CDR3 has 15 residues. The ends lost 2 bases at V and 4 bases at J; junction bases unmatched: 5. CDR1 is KGHSH, CDR2 LQKENI, per germline. The CDR3 reads CASSPGSSGSYEQYF. Written as DNA, the CDR3 is TGTGCCAGCTCACCAGGGTCTAGCGGGAGTTACGAGCAGTACTTC.

The chain is built from TRBV19 and TRBJ1-2; D gene uncertain. The CDR3 consists of 13 residues. Germline CDR1 is LNHDA and CDR2 is SQIVND (reference sequence). Trimming left V 5 bases short and J 4 bases short, with 11 bases between. CDR3 sequence (DNA): TGTGCCAGTAGTCCCACCGGGGTCTATGGCTACACCTTC. Translation gives CASSPTGVYGYTF.

The chain uses TRBV10-1 and TRBJ2-2; TRBD2 matches 8 bases. The V and J ends lost 0 bases and 0 bases, in that order; junction bases with no gene match: 6. CDR3 length equals 18 residues. Germline values: CDR1 WNHNN, CDR2 SYGVQD (reference sequence). The CDR3 sequence is CASSESDETSANTGELFF. CDR3 in DNA: TGCGCCAGCAGTGAGTCCGACGAGACTAGCGCGAACACCGGGGAGCTGTTTTTT.

V is TRBV19 and J is TRBJ1-1; D may be TRBD1 (5 bases). The CDR3 spans 16 residues. From germline, CDR1 is LNHDA and CDR2 SQIVND (reference sequence). Deletions cut 7 bases from V and 4 bases from J, with 22 bases between. CDR3 sequence: CASTKVPQGGTTEAFF. CDR3 DNA: TGTGCCAGTACCAAAGTCCCGCAGGGTGGAACCACTGAAGCTTTCTTT.

The rearrangement links TRBV6-5 to TRBJ1-1; D is perhaps TRBD1 (6 bases). CDR3 length equals 15 residues. Trimming took 6 bases from V and 0 from J, leaving 14 bases between them. Germline CDR1 is MNHEY and CDR2 is SVGAGI. CDR3 amino acids: CASSHGGLMNTEAFF. CDR3 nucleotides: TGTGCCAGCAGCCACGGGGGGCTGATGAACACTGAAGCTTTCTTT.

In its sample, this clone was seen once. This sequence joins TRBV7-9 and TRBJ1-3; D gene ambiguous. The CDR3 spans 14 residues. The V end lost 3 bases, the J end lost 5 bases, and 11 bases lay between the germline ends. Per germline, CDR1 SEHNR and CDR2 FQNEAQ (reference sequence). Here the CDR3 reads CASSFTDFRNTIYF. In DNA, the CDR3 is TGTGCCAGCAGCTTCACAGATTTCAGAAACACCATATATTTT.

The V call is TRBV6-5, the J call TRBJ2-7; D gene unclear. The CDR3 has 14 amino acids. V lost 0 bases and J lost 2, with 8 bases in between. CDR1 is MNHEY, CDR2 SVGAGI, per germline. The CDR3 is CASSYSSETYEQYF. In DNA form, the CDR3 reads TGTGCCAGCAGTTACTCGAGCGAGACCTACGAGCAGTACTTC.

There are a few counts of this clone. J is TRBJ2-1 and V is TRBV15; no firm D call. The V end was cut by 1 base, the J end by 0 bases, with 13 bases between. The CDR3 covers 17 residues. CDR1 and CDR2 from the germline V gene are LNHNV and YYDKDF (reference sequence). DNA of the CDR3: TGTGCCACCAGCAGAGCGGGTGGATTTTACTCCTACAATGAGCAGTTCTTC. Its protein is CATSRAGGFYSYNEQFF. Full variable domain (rest looked up from reference TRBV15 and TRBJ2-1): DAMVIQNPRYQVTQFGKPVTLSCSQTLNHNVMYWYQQKSSQAPKLLFHYYDKDFNNEADTPDNFQSRRPNTSFCFLDIRSPGLGDTAMYLCATSRAGGFYSYNEQFFGPGTRLTVL.

This sequence joins TRBV27 and TRBJ2-1; TRBD2 aligns across 13 bases. Germline CDR1 MNHEY, CDR2 SMNVEV (reference sequence). The CDR3 runs 15 residues. V lost 2 bases and J lost 9; bases outside the gene matches: 4. The CDR3: CASSLIGTSGTEQFF. CDR3 bases: TGTGCCAGCAGTTTAATCGGGACTAGCGGGACTGAGCAGTTCTTC.

J is TRBJ1-6 and V is TRBV19; weak D call: TRBD1 (5 bases). The V gene lost 7 bases and the J gene lost 7 bases, with 23 bases spanning the gap. Germline lookup yields CDR1 LNHDA and CDR2 SQIVND (reference sequence). This CDR3 is 17 amino acids long. The CDR3 DNA follows: TGTGCCAGTATGGGGCAGGAAGCGGGCTATGGAAATTCACCCCTCCACTTT. Protein: CASMGQEAGYGNSPLHF.

This clone was recorded at least ten times. V is TRBV5-1 and J is TRBJ2-4, with 10 positions matching TRBD1. The CDR3 is made up of 13 amino acids. Germline-derived CDR1 and CDR2 are SGHRS and YFSETQ. With V trimmed by 3 bases and J by 12 bases, 6 bases remained unmatched. CDR3 nucleotides: TGCGCCAGCAGCTCCGGGACAGGGGTTGATCAGTACTTC. As protein: CASSSGTGVDQYF.

The chain links TRBV10-2 to TRBJ2-4; 7 nucleotides agree with TRBD1. J lost 7 bases, V lost 2 bases, and 5 bases had no gene match. The CDR3 contains 14 residues. Germline V gene sequence: CDR1 WSHSY, CDR2 SAAADI. CDR3 sequence: CASSEVGRGNIQYF. In DNA form, the CDR3 reads TGCGCCAGCAGTGAGGTCGGCAGGGGGAACATTCAGTACTTC.

CDR3: CASSQTLGGNGYTF. CDR3 in DNA: TGTGCCAGCAGCCAAACCCTGGGGGGTAATGGCTACACCTTC. The chain uses TRBV14 and TRBJ1-2, with D perhaps TRBD1 (5 bases). Trimming removed 2 bases at V and 6 bases at J, with 13 bases between. CDR3 size: 14 residues. The germline V gene has CDR1 SGHDN and CDR2 FVKESK. Using reference TRBV14 and TRBJ1-2 for the parts outside the CDR3, the full variable domain is EAGVTQFPSHSVIEKGQTVTLRCDPISGHDNLYWYRRVMGKEIKFLLHFVKESKQDESGMPNNRFLAERTGGTYSTLKVQPAELEDSGVYFCASSQTLGGNGYTFGSGTRLTVV.